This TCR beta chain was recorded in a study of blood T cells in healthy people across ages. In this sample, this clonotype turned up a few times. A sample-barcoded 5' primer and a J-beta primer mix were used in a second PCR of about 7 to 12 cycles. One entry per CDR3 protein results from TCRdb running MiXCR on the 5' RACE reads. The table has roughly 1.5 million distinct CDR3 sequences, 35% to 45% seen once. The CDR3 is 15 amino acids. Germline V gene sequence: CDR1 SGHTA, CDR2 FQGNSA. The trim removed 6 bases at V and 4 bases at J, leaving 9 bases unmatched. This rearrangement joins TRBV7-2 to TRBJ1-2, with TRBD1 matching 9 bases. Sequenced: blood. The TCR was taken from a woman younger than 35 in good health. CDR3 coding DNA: TGTGCCAGCAGTCTTCCGGGACAGGGAATCTATGGCTACACCTTC. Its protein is CASSLPGQGIYGYTF. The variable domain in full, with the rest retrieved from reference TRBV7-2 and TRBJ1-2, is GAGVSQSPSNKVTEKGKDVELRCDPISGHTALYWYRQSLGQGLEFLIYFQGNSAPDKSGLPSDRFSAERTGGSVSTLTIQRTQQEDSAVYLCASSLPGQGIYGYTFGSGTRLTVV.